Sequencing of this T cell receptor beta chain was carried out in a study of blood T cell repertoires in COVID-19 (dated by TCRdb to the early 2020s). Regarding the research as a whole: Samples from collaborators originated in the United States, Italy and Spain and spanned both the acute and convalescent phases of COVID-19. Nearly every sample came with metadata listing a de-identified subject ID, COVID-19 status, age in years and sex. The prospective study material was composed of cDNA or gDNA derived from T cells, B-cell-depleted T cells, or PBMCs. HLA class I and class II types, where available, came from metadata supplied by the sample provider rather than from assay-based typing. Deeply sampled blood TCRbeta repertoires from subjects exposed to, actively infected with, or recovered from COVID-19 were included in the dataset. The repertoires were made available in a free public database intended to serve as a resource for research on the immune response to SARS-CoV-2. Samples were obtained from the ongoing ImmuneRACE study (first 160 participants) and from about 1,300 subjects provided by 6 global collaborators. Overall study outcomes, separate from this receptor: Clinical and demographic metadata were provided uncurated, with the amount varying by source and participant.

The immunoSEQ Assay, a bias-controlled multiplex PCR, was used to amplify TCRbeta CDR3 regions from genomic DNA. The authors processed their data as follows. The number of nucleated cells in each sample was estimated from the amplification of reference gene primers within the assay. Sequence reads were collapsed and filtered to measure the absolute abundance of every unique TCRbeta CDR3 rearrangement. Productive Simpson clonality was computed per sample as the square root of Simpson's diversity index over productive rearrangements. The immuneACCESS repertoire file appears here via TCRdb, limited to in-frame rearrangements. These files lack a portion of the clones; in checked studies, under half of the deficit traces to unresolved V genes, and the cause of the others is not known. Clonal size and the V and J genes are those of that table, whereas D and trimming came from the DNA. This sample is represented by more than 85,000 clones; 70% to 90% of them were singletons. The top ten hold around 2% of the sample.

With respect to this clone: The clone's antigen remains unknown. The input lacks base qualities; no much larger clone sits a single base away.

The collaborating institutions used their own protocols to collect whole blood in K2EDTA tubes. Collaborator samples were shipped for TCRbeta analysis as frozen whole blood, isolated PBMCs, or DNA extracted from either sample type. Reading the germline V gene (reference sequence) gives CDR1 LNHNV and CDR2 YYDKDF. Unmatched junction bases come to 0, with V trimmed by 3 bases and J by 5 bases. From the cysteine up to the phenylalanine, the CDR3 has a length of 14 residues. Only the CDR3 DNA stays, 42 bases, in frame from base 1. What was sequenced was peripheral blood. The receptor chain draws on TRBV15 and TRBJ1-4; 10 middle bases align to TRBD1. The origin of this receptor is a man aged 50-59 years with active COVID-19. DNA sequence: TGTGCCACCAGCAGGGACAGGGGGAATGAAAAACTGTTTTTT. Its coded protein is CATSRDRGNEKLFF.